The 3 T cell receptor beta chains reported below all come from one sample, sequenced in a study of identical twins (dated by TCRdb to about 2016). Libraries were constructed by 5' RACE. This sample was sequenced with an Illumina HiSeq 2000. TCRdb redid the processing of the public reads, applying fastp at Q25 and MiXCR, and retained in-frame beta chains. Rows merge per CDR3 protein into single entries with the most common DNA and genes. The sample has 400,000 to 550,000 distinct CDR3 sequences on record, approximately 25% of them singletons. The ten top clones hold roughly 2.8% of the sample. The same data also contributed to another study, on T cells expressing NK-cell markers.

The sample taken for sequencing was CD4+ T cells sorted from blood. The receptors were gathered from a young woman in good health.

Worth noting for this clonotype: Its ends do not fully match the called genes, so a read error is possible. The DNA for the CDR3 is TGTGCTAGTGGCTTGGGCAAGGGGGGATCGAGCTCCTACAATGAGCAGTTCTTC. It is translated as CASGLGKGGSSSYNEQFF. This chain connects TRBV12-5 to TRBJ2-1; D might be TRBD1 or TRBD2, each matching 6 bases. This CDR3 spans 18 amino acids. Germline assignment: CDR1 LGHNT and CDR2 FRNRAP.

The rearrangement joins TRBV6-1 to TRBJ2-5; 14 nucleotides match TRBD2. V trimming: 8 bases; J trimming: 2 bases; junction bases outside the gene matches: 1. Germline V gene lookup returns CDR1 MNHNS and CDR2 SASEGT. This CDR3 has 14 residues. The CDR3 DNA follows: TGTGCCAGCCGACTAGCGGGGGGGCAAGAGACCCAGTACTTC. This gives the protein CASRLAGGQETQYF.

The chain employs TRBV7-8 and TRBJ2-7, with 11 nucleotides matching TRBD2. This CDR3 is built from 15 residues. Trimming cost V 5 bases and J 3 bases; bases outside gene matches: 6. The germline gives CDR1 SGHVS, CDR2 FQNEAQ. In DNA form, the CDR3 reads TGTGCCAGCAGCGAAGCCGGGACTAGCGGCTACGAGCAGTACTTC. This codes for CASSEAGTSGYEQYF.